This T cell receptor beta chain was obtained from a study of T cell responses to AZD1222 COVID-19 vaccine. This CDR3 comprises 14 residues. Germline V gives CDR1 SGHRS, CDR2 YFSETQ. With 0 bases clipped from V and 5 bases from J, the junction kept 2 bases outside the gene matches. As for this clone: What it recognizes is unknown.

Assay: immunoSEQ multiplex PCR; the TCRdb copy retains only in-frame clones and omits some. This table has tens of thousands of clones, 90% appearing once. Study observations and caveats: Spike was spanned by vaccine-associated CD4 TCRs, with dominance at 160-218 and 743-854. White British ancestry dominated among donors, who included more females, and clonal diversity was possibly underestimated.

V is TRBV5-1 and J is TRBJ1-5, with 7 bases aligning to TRBD1. This TCR was sampled from an adult who received the AZD1222 COVID-19 vaccine. The sequences come from peripheral blood, collected 28 days after the second AZD1222 dose. The CDR3 loop reads CASSLGDSHQPQHF. The CDR3 DNA follows: TGCGCCAGCAGCTTGGGGGACAGCCATCAGCCCCAGCATTTT.